These T cell receptor beta chains were read from a single sample in a study of blood T cell repertoires in COVID-19. Profiled with immunoSEQ multiplex PCR; TCRdb holds only in-frame clones, not every one. The sample consists of just under 80,000 clones, about four fifths of them appearing once. The specimen sequenced was peripheral blood. These receptors were taken from a woman aged 70-85 years with acute or convalescent COVID-19. CDR3s include the opening cysteine and the closing phenylalanine or tryptophan. The D gene is left open where the match is weak. The size of a clone is reported for some rows only, either as once, few or many, or as a class for expanded clones.

v_call	clone_size	j_call	d_call	cdr3_nt	cdr3_aa
TRBV5-1	.	TRBJ2-7	TRBD2	TGCGCCAGCAGCGCGGGGACTAGCCAACCCTACGAGCAGTACTTC	CASSAGTSQPYEQYF
TRBV5-8	.	TRBJ1-4	.	TGTGCCAGCAGTTTTCACAGGTCCGGTGGGAAACTGTTTTTT	CASSFHRSGGKLFF
TRBV5-6	.	TRBJ2-3	.	TGTGCCAGCAGCTTCACTAAGGATACGCAGTATTTT	CASSFTKDTQYF
TRBV27	.	TRBJ1-1	TRBD1	TGTGCCAGCAGTTCACGACAGGGGAACTTGAACACTGAAGCTTTCTTT	CASSSRQGNLNTEAFF
TRBV19	.	TRBJ2-1	TRBD1	TGTGCCAGTAGTATTTGGACAGGGGGCAATGAGCAGTTCTTC	CASSIWTGGNEQFF
TRBV29-1	.	TRBJ2-2	.	TGCAGCGTTGAAAGGGGTACCGGGGAGCTGTTTTTT	CSVERGTGELFF
TRBV7-8	.	TRBJ2-5	TRBD2	TGTGCCAGCAGAGTAGCGGGCCCTACGGGGACCCAGTACTTC	CASRVAGPTGTQYF
TRBV5-1	.	TRBJ2-3	.	TGCGCCAGCAGAAGTAGCCCGATTCGCACAGATACGCAGTATTTT	CASRSSPIRTDTQYF
TRBV30	.	TRBJ2-5	.	TGTGCCTGGAGTCGGGACTCAGAGACCCAGTACTTC	CAWSRDSETQYF
TRBV5-4	.	TRBJ2-7	TRBD2	TGTGCCAGCAGCTCCCCCGGGACTAGCGGGAGGACGGGGGAGCAGTACTTC	CASSSPGTSGRTGEQYF
TRBV3-1/TRBV3-2	once	TRBJ1-1	.	TGTGCCAGCAGCCAAGATAGTCCCAGGGGTAAAATGAACACTGAAGCTTTCTTT	CASSQDSPRGKMNTEAFF
TRBV30	many	TRBJ1-3	TRBD1	TGTGCCTGGAGGATCCGGACAGGGGAGCACACCATATATTTT	CAWRIRTGEHTIYF
TRBV7-8	few	TRBJ2-2	TRBD2	TGTGCCAGCAGCCGCGGACTAGCGGGAGTTAACACCGGGGAGCTGTTTTTT	CASSRGLAGVNTGELFF